Listed below are T cell receptor beta chains from one sample, sequenced in a study of blood T cell repertoires in COVID-19. Only in-frame clones appear in the TCRdb table, and some are missing; sequencing was by immunoSEQ multiplex PCR. The repertoire holds some 300,000 clones, with about 90% as singletons. Sequenced sample: peripheral blood. These receptors originate from a woman aged 45-59 years with COVID-19, enrolled during active disease. Both conserved end residues are part of each CDR3. The D gene is left open where the match is weak. Clone size appears in some rows only: once, few, many, or a class for an expanded clone.

v_call: TRBV9; d_call: -; j_call: TRBJ2-7; clone_size: once; cdr3_nt: TGTGCCAGCAGCGTAGGAACAGGCGCCTACCTGAGCAACGAGCAGTACTTC; cdr3_aa: CASSVGTGAYLSNEQYF
v_call: TRBV3-1/TRBV3-2; d_call: -; j_call: TRBJ2-3; clone_size: -; cdr3_nt: TGTGCCAGCAGCCAAAAGGGGGGCACAGATACGCAGTATTTT; cdr3_aa: CASSQKGGTDTQYF
v_call: TRBV11-3; d_call: -; j_call: TRBJ2-2; clone_size: -; cdr3_nt: TGTGCCAGCAGCTTAGAAGGAGCCAGCTACACCGGGGAGCTGTTTTTT; cdr3_aa: CASSLEGASYTGELFF
v_call: TRBV5-1; d_call: -; j_call: TRBJ2-1; clone_size: -; cdr3_nt: TGCGCCAGCAGCCTAAGACAACAGGGCAATGAGCAGTTCTTC; cdr3_aa: CASSLRQQGNEQFF
v_call: TRBV5-4; d_call: TRBD2; j_call: TRBJ2-7; clone_size: -; cdr3_nt: TGTGCCAGCAGCTTCCCCGGGACTAGCGTTTACGAGCAGTACTTC; cdr3_aa: CASSFPGTSVYEQYF
v_call: TRBV11-2; d_call: -; j_call: TRBJ2-3; clone_size: -; cdr3_nt: TGTGCCAGCAGCCCACGACTCACAGATACGCAGTATTTT; cdr3_aa: CASSPRLTDTQYF
v_call: TRBV29-1; d_call: TRBD1; j_call: TRBJ1-2; clone_size: -; cdr3_nt: TGCAGCGTTGGGGACAGGGTCAATGGCTACACCTTC; cdr3_aa: CSVGDRVNGYTF
v_call: TRBV5-1; d_call: TRBD2; j_call: TRBJ2-7; clone_size: -; cdr3_nt: TGCGCCAGCAGCCGGGGCGGCCTAGCGGACTACGAGCAGTACTTC; cdr3_aa: CASSRGGLADYEQYF
v_call: TRBV27; d_call: TRBD2; j_call: TRBJ2-7; clone_size: -; cdr3_nt: TGTGCCAGCACTCTCCGGGGGGGCAGATTCCACGAGCAGTACTTC; cdr3_aa: CASTLRGGRFHEQYF
v_call: TRBV11-3; d_call: -; j_call: TRBJ2-4; clone_size: -; cdr3_nt: TGTGCCAGCAGCCCAACATACCTGGGGGTAGCGGAAAACAAAAACATTCAGTACTTC; cdr3_aa: CASSPTYLGVAENKNIQYF
v_call: TRBV19; d_call: -; j_call: TRBJ2-3; clone_size: -; cdr3_nt: TGTGCCAGTAGTCCAAGGGACTCTACGGGAGATACGCAGTATTTT; cdr3_aa: CASSPRDSTGDTQYF
v_call: TRBV4-1; d_call: -; j_call: TRBJ1-1; clone_size: -; cdr3_nt: TGCGCCAGCAGCCAAGAAAGCCTGAACACTGAAGCTTTCTTT; cdr3_aa: CASSQESLNTEAFF
v_call: TRBV18; d_call: -; j_call: TRBJ2-2; clone_size: -; cdr3_nt: TGTGCCAGCTCACCCAGGACGAACACCGGGGAGCTGTTTTTT; cdr3_aa: CASSPRTNTGELFF
v_call: TRBV5-1; d_call: -; j_call: TRBJ2-7; clone_size: -; cdr3_nt: TGCGCCAGCAGCCCCACAGGGTCCTACGAGCAGTACTTC; cdr3_aa: CASSPTGSYEQYF
v_call: TRBV6-5; d_call: -; j_call: TRBJ2-2; clone_size: -; cdr3_nt: TGTGCCTGTACCGGGGGAACCGGGGAGCTGTTTTTT; cdr3_aa: CACTGGTGELFF
v_call: TRBV6-5; d_call: TRBD1; j_call: TRBJ1-4; clone_size: -; cdr3_nt: TGTGCCAGCAGTTACGCGACAGGGGGCGGGATCCTGTTTTTT; cdr3_aa: CASSYATGGGILFF
v_call: TRBV15; d_call: -; j_call: TRBJ2-4; clone_size: -; cdr3_nt: TGTGCCACCAGCAGAGATTCCCAGGGAGCCAAAAACATTCAGTACTTC; cdr3_aa: CATSRDSQGAKNIQYF
v_call: TRBV2; d_call: -; j_call: TRBJ1-1; clone_size: -; cdr3_nt: TGTGCCAGCAGGGACCCAGGGCTCCAGAACACTGAAGCTTTCTTT; cdr3_aa: CASRDPGLQNTEAFF
v_call: TRBV18; d_call: -; j_call: TRBJ1-5; clone_size: -; cdr3_nt: TGTGCCAGCTCACCGAGGGGCAATCAGCCCCAGCATTTT; cdr3_aa: CASSPRGNQPQHF
v_call: TRBV2; d_call: TRBD2; j_call: TRBJ2-7; clone_size: -; cdr3_nt: TGTGCCAGCAGAGATAGCGGGAGCCTGGACGAGCAGTACTTC; cdr3_aa: CASRDSGSLDEQYF
v_call: TRBV7-9; d_call: TRBD2; j_call: TRBJ2-1; clone_size: -; cdr3_nt: TGTGCCAGCAGCTTATCACTAGCGGGTTACAATGAGCAGTTCTTC; cdr3_aa: CASSLSLAGYNEQFF
v_call: TRBV5-1; d_call: TRBD2; j_call: TRBJ2-1; clone_size: -; cdr3_nt: TGCGCCAGCAGCTTGATTAGAGGGGCGGTAGCGGGAGTTTACAATGAGCAGTTCTTC; cdr3_aa: CASSLIRGAVAGVYNEQFF
v_call: TRBV9; d_call: -; j_call: TRBJ2-5; clone_size: -; cdr3_nt: TGTGCCAGCAGCGTAGGAATCGAGGAAGAGACCCAGTACTTC; cdr3_aa: CASSVGIEEETQYF
v_call: TRBV7-8; d_call: TRBD1; j_call: TRBJ2-7; clone_size: -; cdr3_nt: TGTGCCAGCAGCTTAGGGGGACAGGGATCGAGTGAGCAGTACTTC; cdr3_aa: CASSLGGQGSSEQYF
v_call: TRBV5-5; d_call: -; j_call: TRBJ1-4; clone_size: -; cdr3_nt: TGTGCCAGCAGTCCCGGGCAGGGGAGAGAAAAACTGTTTTTT; cdr3_aa: CASSPGQGREKLFF
v_call: TRBV9; d_call: TRBD2; j_call: TRBJ2-3; clone_size: -; cdr3_nt: TGTGCCAGCAGCACCCACACCGCGGTAGCGGGAAGGATGGTGCCTTCAGATACGCAGTATTTT; cdr3_aa: CASSTHTAVAGRMVPSDTQYF
v_call: TRBV29-1; d_call: TRBD1; j_call: TRBJ2-1; clone_size: -; cdr3_nt: TGCAGCGTTGAACTAGCGAACCGGGACAGGGAGGATGAGCAGTTCTTC; cdr3_aa: CSVELANRDREDEQFF
v_call: TRBV5-1; d_call: -; j_call: TRBJ1-2; clone_size: -; cdr3_nt: TGCGCCAGCAGCCCCCTCGGGAGTCGGTATGGCTACACCTTC; cdr3_aa: CASSPLGSRYGYTF
v_call: TRBV6-2/TRBV6-3; d_call: TRBD1; j_call: TRBJ1-5; clone_size: -; cdr3_nt: TGTGCCAGCAGTCGTACAGGGGAGACTCAGCCCCAGCATTTT; cdr3_aa: CASSRTGETQPQHF
v_call: TRBV19; d_call: -; j_call: TRBJ1-5; clone_size: few; cdr3_nt: TGTGCCAGTACCCGATCAGGGGTTCAGCCCCAGCATTTT; cdr3_aa: CASTRSGVQPQHF
v_call: TRBV6-4; d_call: -; j_call: TRBJ2-1; clone_size: -; cdr3_nt: TGTGCCAGCAGTCTTACAGGTTACAATGAGCAGTTCTTC; cdr3_aa: CASSLTGYNEQFF
v_call: TRBV19; d_call: TRBD1; j_call: TRBJ1-2; clone_size: -; cdr3_nt: TGTGCCAGTAGTATAGTTGGACAGGGGATAAGCGACGGCTACACCTTC; cdr3_aa: CASSIVGQGISDGYTF
v_call: TRBV27; d_call: -; j_call: TRBJ1-1; clone_size: -; cdr3_nt: TGTGCCAGCAGTTTATTTCAGTTACAAGTAAAAGATAACACTGAAGCTTTCTTT; cdr3_aa: CASSLFQLQVKDNTEAFF
v_call: TRBV11-3; d_call: TRBD2; j_call: TRBJ2-2; clone_size: -; cdr3_nt: TGTGCCAGCAGCTTCGGGGGGTCCACCGGGGAGCTGTTTTTT; cdr3_aa: CASSFGGSTGELFF
v_call: TRBV19; d_call: -; j_call: TRBJ2-5; clone_size: -; cdr3_nt: TGTGCCAGTAGTATGACTAGTTTAGAGACCCAGTACTTC; cdr3_aa: CASSMTSLETQYF
v_call: TRBV14; d_call: TRBD2; j_call: TRBJ2-1; clone_size: -; cdr3_nt: TGTGCCAGCAGCCGCGGGACTAGCGCGTACAATGAGCAGTTCTTC; cdr3_aa: CASSRGTSAYNEQFF